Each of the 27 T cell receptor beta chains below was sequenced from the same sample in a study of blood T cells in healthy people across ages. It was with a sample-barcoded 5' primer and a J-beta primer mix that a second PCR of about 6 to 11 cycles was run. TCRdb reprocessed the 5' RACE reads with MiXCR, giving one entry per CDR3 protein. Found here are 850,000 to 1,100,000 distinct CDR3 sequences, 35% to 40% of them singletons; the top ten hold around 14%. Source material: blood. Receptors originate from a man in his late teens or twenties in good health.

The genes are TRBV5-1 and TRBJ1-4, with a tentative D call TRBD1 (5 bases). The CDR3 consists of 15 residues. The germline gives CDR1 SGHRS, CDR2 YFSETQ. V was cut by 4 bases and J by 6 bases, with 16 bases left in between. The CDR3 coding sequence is TGCGCCAGCAGCCCGGAGGGACGAGGGCATGAAAAACTGTTTTTT. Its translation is CASSPEGRGHEKLFF. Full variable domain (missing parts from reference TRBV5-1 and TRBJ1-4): KAGVTQTPRYLIKTRGQQVTLSCSPISGHRSVSWYQQTPGQGLQFLFEYFSETQRNKGNFPGRFSGRQFSNSRSEMNVSTLELGDSALYLCASSPEGRGHEKLFFGSGTQLSVL.

CDR3: CASSPRSPRNTEAFF. CDR3 DNA sequence: TGTGCCAGCAGCCCCCGCAGCCCGAGGAACACTGAAGCTTTCTTT. This sequence joins TRBV9 and TRBJ1-1, with no clear D. Germline CDR1 reads SGDLS; CDR2 reads YYNGEE. The CDR3 contains 15 residues. V was pared by 4 bases and J by 1 base, with 14 bases between.

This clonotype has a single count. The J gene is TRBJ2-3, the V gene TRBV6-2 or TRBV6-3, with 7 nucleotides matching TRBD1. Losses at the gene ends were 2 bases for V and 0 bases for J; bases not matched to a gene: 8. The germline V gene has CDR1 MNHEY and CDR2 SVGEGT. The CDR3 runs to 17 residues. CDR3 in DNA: TGTGCCAGCAGTTACCCGATAGGACAGGACAGCACAGATACGCAGTATTTT. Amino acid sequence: CASSYPIGQDSTDTQYF.

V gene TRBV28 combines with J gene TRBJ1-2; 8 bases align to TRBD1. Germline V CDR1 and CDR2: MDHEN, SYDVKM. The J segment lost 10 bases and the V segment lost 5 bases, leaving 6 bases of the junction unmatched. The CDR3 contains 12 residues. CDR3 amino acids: CASSNPTGAYTF. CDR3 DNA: TGTGCCAGCAGTAACCCGACAGGGGCCTACACCTTC.

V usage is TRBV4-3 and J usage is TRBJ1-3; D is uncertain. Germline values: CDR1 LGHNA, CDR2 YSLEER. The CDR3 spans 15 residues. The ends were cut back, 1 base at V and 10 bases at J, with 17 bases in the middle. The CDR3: CASSQVRGNGETIYF. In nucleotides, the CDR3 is TGCGCCAGCAGCCAAGTTCGAGGGAATGGTGAGACCATATATTTT.

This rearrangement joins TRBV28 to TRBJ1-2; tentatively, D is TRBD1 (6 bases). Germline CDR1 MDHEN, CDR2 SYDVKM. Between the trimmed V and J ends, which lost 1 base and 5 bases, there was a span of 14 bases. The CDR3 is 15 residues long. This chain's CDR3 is CASSLSAGAFYGYTF. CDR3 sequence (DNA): TGTGCCAGCAGTTTATCGGCAGGGGCGTTTTATGGCTACACCTTC.

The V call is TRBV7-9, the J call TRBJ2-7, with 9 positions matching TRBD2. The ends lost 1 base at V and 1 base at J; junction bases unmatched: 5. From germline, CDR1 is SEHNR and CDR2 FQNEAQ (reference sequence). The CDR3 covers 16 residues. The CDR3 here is CASSLGLAGDSYEQYF. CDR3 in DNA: TGTGCCAGCAGCTTAGGATTAGCGGGGGATTCCTACGAGCAGTACTTC.

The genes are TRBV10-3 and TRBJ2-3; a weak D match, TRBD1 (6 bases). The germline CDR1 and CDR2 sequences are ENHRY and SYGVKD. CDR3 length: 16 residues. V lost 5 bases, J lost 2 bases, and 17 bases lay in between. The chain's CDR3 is CAISPLGQTSTDTQYF. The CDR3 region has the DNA TGTGCCATCAGTCCTCTCGGACAGACGTCCACAGATACGCAGTATTTT.

The CDR3: CASSSRTSEKLFF. DNA of the CDR3: TGTGCCAGCAGCTCCCGGACGAGTGAAAAACTGTTTTTT. This chain joins TRBV12-3 or TRBV12-4 and TRBJ1-4, with no clear D. This CDR3 contains 13 residues. The V end lost 6 bases, the J end lost 7 bases, and 12 bases lay between the germline ends.

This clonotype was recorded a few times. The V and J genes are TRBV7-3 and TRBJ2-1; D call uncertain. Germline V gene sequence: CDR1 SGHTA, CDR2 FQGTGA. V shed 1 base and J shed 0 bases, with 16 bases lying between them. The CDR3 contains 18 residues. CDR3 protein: CASSLNPPLVGSYNEQFF. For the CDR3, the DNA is TGTGCCAGCAGCTTAAATCCCCCCCTAGTCGGCTCCTACAATGAGCAGTTCTTC.

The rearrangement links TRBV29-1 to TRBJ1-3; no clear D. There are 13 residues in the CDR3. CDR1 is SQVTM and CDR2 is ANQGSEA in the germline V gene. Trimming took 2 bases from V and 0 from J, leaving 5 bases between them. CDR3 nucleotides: TGCAGCGTTGAAACGGGCTCTGGAAACACCATATATTTT. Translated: CSVETGSGNTIYF.

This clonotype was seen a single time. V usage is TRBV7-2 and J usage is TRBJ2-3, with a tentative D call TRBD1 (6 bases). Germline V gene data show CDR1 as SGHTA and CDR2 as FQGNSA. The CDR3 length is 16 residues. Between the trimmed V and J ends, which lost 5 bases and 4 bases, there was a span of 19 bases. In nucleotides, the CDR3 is TGTGCCAGCAGCCCACAAACAGGGATCGGGGCAGATACGCAGTATTTT. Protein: CASSPQTGIGADTQYF.

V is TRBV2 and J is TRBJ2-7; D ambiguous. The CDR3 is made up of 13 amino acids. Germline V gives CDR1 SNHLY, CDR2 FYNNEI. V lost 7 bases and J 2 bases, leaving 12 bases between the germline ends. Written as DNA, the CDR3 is TGTGCCAGCAACCGGTCACCAACCTACGAGCAGTACTTC. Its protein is CASNRSPTYEQYF.

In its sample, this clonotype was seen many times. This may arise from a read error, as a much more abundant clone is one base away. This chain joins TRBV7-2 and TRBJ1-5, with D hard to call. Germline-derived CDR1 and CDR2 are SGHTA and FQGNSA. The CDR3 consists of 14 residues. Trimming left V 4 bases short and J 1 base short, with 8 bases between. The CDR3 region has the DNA TGTGCCAGCAGCTCGGCCTTCAGCAATCAGCCCCAGCATTTT. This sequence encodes CASSSAFSNQPQHF.

Written as DNA, the CDR3 is TGTGCCAGCAGTTTATGGGCGGGGGCCGGCACAGATACGCAGTATTTT. This translates into CASSLWAGAGTDTQYF. The chain recombines TRBV27 with TRBJ2-3; TRBD2 might be the D (7 bases). The ends were cut back, 1 base at V and 1 base at J, with 12 bases in the middle. The CDR3 consists of 16 residues. Germline CDR1 and CDR2: MNHEY and SMNVEV (reference sequence).

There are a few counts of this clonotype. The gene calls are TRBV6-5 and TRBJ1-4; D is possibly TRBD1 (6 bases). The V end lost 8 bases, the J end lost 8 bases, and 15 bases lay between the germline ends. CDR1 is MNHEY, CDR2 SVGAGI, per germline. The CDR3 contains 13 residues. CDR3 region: CASGRGGGEKLFF. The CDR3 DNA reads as TGTGCCAGCGGCAGGGGCGGAGGGGAAAAACTGTTTTTT.

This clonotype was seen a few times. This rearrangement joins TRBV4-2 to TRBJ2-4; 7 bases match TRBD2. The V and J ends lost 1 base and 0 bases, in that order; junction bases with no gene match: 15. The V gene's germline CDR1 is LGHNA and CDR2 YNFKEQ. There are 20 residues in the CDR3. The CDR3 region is CASSQVPSSGGVGAKNIQYF. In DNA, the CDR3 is TGTGCCAGCAGCCAAGTCCCCTCTAGCGGTGGGGTCGGAGCCAAAAACATTCAGTACTTC.

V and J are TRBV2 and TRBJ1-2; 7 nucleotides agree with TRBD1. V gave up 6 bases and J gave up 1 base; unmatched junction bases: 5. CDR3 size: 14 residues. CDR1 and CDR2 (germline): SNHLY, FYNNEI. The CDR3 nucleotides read TGTGCCAGCAGCAGGGGACAGTTTAACTATGGCTACACCTTC. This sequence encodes CASSRGQFNYGYTF.

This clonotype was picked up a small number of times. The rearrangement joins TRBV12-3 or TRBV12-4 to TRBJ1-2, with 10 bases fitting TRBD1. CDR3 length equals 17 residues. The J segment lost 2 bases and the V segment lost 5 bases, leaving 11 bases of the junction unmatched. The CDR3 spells CASSPGTGEVGNYGYTF. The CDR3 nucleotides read TGTGCCAGCAGTCCCGGGACAGGGGAAGTGGGAAACTATGGCTACACCTTC.

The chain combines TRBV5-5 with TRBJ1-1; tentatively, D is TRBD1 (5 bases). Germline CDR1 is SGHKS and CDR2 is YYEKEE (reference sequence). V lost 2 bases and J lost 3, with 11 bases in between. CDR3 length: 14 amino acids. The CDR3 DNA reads TGTGCCAGCAGCTTCCCAGGGAGGGACACTGAAGCTTTCTTT. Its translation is CASSFPGRDTEAFF.

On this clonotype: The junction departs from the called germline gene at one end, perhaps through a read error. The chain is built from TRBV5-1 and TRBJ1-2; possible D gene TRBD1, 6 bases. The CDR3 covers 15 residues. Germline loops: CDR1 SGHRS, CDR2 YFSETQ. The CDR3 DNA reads TGCACCAGCAGCTCCAAACAGACAGGCGAGTATGGCTACACCTTC. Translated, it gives CTSSSKQTGEYGYTF.

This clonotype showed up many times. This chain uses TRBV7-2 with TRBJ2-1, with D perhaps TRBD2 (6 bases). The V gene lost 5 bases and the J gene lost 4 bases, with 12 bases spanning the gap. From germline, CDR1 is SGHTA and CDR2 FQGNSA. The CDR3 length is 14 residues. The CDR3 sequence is CASSPTGVYNEQFF. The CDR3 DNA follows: TGTGCCAGCAGCCCTACGGGGGTTTACAATGAGCAGTTCTTC.

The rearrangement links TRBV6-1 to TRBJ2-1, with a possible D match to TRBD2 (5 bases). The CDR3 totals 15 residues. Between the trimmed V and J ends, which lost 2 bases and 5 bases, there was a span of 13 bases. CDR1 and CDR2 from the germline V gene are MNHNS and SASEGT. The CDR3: CASSESAARHNEQFF. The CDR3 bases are TGTGCCAGCAGTGAATCAGCGGCGCGGCACAATGAGCAGTTCTTC.

The CDR3 protein is CAWRIRETQYF. The CDR3 nucleotides are TGTGCCTGGAGAATACGCGAGACCCAGTACTTC. The chain combines TRBV30 with TRBJ2-5; D gene uncertain. Germline values: CDR1 GTSNPN, CDR2 SVGIG (reference sequence). Trimming shortened V by 3 bases and J by 5 bases, and 7 bases separated the two germline ends. This CDR3 comprises 11 residues.

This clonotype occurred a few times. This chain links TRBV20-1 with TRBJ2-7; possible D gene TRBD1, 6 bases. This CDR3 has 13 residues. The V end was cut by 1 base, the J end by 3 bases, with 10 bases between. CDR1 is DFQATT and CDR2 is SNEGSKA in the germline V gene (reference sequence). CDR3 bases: TGCAGTGCTAGAGGGGACACCGACTACGAGCAGTACTTC. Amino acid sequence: CSARGDTDYEQYF.

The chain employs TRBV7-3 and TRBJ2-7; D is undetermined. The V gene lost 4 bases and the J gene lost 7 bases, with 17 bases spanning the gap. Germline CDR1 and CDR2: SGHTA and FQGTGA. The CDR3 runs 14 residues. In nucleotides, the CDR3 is TGTGCCAGCAGCTCGCCGACGGCCGACAATGAGCAGTACTTC. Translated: CASSSPTADNEQYF.

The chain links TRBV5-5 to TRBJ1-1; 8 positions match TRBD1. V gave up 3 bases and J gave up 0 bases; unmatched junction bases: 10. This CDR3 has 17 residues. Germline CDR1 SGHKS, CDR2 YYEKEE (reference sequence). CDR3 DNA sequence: TGTGCCAGCAGCTCCGGACAGGGAGGCATCATGAACACTGAAGCTTTCTTT. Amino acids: CASSSGQGGIMNTEAFF.